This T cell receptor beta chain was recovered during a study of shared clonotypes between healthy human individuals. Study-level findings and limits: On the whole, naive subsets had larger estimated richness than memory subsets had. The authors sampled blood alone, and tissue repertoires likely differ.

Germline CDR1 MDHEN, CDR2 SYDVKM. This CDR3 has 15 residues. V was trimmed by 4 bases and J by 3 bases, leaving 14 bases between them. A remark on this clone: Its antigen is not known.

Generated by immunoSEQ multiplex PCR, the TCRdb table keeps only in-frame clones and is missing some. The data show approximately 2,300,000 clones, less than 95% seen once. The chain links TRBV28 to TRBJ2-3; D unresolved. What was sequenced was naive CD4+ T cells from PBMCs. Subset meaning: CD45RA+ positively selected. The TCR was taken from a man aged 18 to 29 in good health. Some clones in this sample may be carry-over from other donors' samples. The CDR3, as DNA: TGTGCCAGCAGTTCTAACGGCCTCGGTACAGATACGCAGTATTTT. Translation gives CASSSNGLGTDTQYF. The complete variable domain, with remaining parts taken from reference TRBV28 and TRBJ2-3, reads DVKVTQSSRYLVKRTGEKVFLECVQDMDHENMFWYRQDPGLGLRLIYFSYDVKMKEKGDIPEGYSVSREKKERFSLILESASTNQTSMYLCASSSNGLGTDTQYFGPGTRLTVL.